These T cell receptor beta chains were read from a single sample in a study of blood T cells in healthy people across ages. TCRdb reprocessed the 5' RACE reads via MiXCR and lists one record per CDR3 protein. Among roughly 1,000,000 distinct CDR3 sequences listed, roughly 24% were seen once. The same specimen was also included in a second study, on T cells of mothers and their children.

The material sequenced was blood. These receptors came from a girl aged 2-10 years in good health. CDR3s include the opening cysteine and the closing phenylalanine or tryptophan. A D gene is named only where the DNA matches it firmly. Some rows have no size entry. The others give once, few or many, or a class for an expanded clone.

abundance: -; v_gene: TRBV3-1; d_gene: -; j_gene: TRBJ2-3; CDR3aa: CASSQEGLEGSTQYF; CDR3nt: TGTGCCAGCAGCCAAGAGGGTTTAGAAGGGAGTACGCAGTATTTT
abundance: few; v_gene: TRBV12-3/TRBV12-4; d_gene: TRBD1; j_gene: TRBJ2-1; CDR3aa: CASSLGTGTANEQFF; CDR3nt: TGTGCCAGCAGTCTGGGGACAGGGACGGCCAATGAGCAGTTCTTC
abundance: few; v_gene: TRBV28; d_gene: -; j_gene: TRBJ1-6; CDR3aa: CASNVEKLNSPLHF; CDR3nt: TGTGCCAGCAATGTAGAAAAATTAAATTCACCCCTCCACTTT
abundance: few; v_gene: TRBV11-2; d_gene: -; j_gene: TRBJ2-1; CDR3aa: CASRFGGRHNEQFF; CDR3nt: TGTGCCAGCCGCTTCGGGGGACGGCACAATGAGCAGTTCTTC
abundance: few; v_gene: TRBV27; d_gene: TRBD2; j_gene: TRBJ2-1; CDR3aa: CASSLWAGGGEQFF; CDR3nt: TGTGCCAGCAGTTTATGGGCGGGAGGAGGAGAGCAGTTCTTC
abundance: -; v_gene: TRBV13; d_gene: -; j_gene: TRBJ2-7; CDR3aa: CASSLSRYKNEQYF; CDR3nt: TGTGCCAGCAGCTTAAGCAGGTACAAGAACGAGCAGTACTTC
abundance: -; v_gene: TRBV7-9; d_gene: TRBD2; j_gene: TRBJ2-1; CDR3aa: CASSLVRLAGGQMNNEQFF; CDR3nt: TGTGCCAGCAGCTTAGTGCGGCTAGCGGGGGGGCAGATGAACAATGAGCAGTTCTTC
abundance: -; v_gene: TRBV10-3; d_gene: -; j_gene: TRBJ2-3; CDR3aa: CAISEPSTDTQYF; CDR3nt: TGTGCCATCAGTGAGCCGAGCACAGATACGCAGTATTTT
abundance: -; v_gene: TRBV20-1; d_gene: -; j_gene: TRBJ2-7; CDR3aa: CSASEGKYEQYF; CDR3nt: TGCAGTGCTAGTGAGGGGAAGTACGAGCAGTACTTC
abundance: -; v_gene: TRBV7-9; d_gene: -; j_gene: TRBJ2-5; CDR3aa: CASSLEPASDQETQYF; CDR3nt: TGTGCCAGCAGCTTAGAACCAGCGAGCGATCAAGAGACCCAGTACTTC
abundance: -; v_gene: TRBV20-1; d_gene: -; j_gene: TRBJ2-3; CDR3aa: CSASPDLTDTQYF; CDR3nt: TGCAGTGCTAGTCCGGATCTCACAGATACGCAGTATTTT
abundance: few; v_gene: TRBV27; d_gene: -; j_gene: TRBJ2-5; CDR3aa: CASRRQGGGQETQYF; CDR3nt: TGTGCCAGCAGACGACAGGGCGGGGGTCAAGAGACCCAGTACTTC
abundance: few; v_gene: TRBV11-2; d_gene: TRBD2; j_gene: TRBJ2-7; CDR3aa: CASSLRASGYEQYF; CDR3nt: TGTGCCAGCAGCCTTCGGGCTAGCGGTTACGAGCAGTACTTC
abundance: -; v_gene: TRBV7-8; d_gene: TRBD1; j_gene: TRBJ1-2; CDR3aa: CSSSLGGTAPIYGYTF; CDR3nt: TGTTCCAGCAGCTTAGGCGGGACAGCTCCGATCTATGGCTACACCTTC
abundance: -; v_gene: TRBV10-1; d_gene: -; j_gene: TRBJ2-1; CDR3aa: CASSRNEINEQFF; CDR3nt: TGCGCCAGCAGCCGGAATGAAATCAATGAGCAGTTCTTC
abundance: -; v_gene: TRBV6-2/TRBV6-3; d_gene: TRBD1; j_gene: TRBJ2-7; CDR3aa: CASSYIERTGVAYEQYF; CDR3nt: TGTGCCAGCAGTTACATCGAGAGGACAGGGGTGGCCTACGAGCAGTACTTC
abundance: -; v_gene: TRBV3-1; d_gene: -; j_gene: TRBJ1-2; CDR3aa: CASSQEPSWGYTF; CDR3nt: TGTGCCAGCAGCCAAGAACCCTCATGGGGCTACACCTTC
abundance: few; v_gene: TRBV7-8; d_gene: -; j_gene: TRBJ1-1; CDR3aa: CASSAVLGQTEAFF; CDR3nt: TGTGCCAGCAGTGCCGTGTTAGGTCAGACTGAAGCTTTCTTT
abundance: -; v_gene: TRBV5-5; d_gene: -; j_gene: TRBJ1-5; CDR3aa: CASSFLGNGQPQHF; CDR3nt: TGTGCCAGCAGCTTTTTGGGAAATGGTCAGCCCCAGCATTTT
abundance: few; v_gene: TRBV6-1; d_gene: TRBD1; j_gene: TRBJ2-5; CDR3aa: CASSPVGDRVWETQYF; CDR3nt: TGTGCCAGCAGCCCGGTTGGGGACAGGGTATGGGAGACCCAGTACTTC
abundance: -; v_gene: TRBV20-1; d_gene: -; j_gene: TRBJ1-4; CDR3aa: CSARDQADPRGKLFF; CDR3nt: TGCAGTGCTAGAGATCAAGCCGACCCGAGGGGAAAACTGTTTTTT
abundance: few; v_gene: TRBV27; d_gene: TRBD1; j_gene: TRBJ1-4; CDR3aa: CASSLTGGAGEKLFF; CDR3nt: TGTGCCAGCAGTTTAACAGGGGGCGCAGGTGAAAAACTGTTTTTT
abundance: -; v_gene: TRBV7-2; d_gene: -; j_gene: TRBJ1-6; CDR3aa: CASSLGGEVAPLHF; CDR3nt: TGTGCCAGCAGCTTAGGGGGGGAAGTGGCACCCCTCCACTTT
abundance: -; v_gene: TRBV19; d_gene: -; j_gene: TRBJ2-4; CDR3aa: CASRDRWAKNIQYF; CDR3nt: TGTGCCAGTAGAGATAGGTGGGCCAAAAACATTCAGTACTTC
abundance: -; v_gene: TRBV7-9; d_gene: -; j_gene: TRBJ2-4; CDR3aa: CASSSAGPKNIQYF; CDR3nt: TGTGCCAGCAGCTCAGCGGGCCCCAAAAACATTCAGTACTTC
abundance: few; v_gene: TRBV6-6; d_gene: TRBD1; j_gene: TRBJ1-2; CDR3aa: CASNLQGRGYTF; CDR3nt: TGTGCCAGCAACCTACAGGGGAGAGGCTACACCTTC
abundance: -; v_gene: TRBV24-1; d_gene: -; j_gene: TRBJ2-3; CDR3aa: CATSDLTNTDTQYF; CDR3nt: TGTGCCACCAGTGACTTAACCAATACGGATACGCAGTATTTT
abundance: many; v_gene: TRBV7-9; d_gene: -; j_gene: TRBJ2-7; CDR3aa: CASSRPGREGWVYEQYF; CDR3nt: TGTGCCAGCAGCCGTCCCGGCAGGGAAGGATGGGTCTACGAGCAGTACTTC
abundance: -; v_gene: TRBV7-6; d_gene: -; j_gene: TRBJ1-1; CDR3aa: CASSPVSTEAFF; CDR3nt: TGTGCCAGCAGCCCCGTAAGCACTGAAGCTTTCTTT
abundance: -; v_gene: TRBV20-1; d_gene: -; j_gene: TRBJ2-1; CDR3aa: CSALGRSFYNEQFF; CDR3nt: TGCAGTGCTCTGGGGCGGAGCTTCTACAATGAGCAGTTCTTC
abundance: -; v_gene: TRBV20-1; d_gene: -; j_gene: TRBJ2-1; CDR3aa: CSARDQGSGYYNEQFF; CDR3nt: TGCAGTGCTAGAGATCAAGGGAGCGGGTACTACAATGAGCAGTTCTTC
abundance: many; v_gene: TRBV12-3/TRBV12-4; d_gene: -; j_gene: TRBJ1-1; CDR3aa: CASSSTGLNTEAFF; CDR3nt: TGTGCCAGCAGTTCTACAGGGTTGAACACTGAAGCTTTCTTT
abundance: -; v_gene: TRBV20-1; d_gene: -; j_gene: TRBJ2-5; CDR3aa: CSARSQYQETQYF; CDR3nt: TGCAGTGCTAGATCCCAATACCAAGAGACCCAGTACTTC
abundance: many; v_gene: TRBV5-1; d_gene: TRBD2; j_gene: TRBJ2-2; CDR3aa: CASSPYTSGRNTGELFF; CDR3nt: TGCGCCAGCAGCCCGTATACTAGCGGGAGGAACACCGGGGAGCTGTTTTTT
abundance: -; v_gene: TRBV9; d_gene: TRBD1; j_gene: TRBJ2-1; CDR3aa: CASSGTGTGLNEQFF; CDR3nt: TGTGCCAGCAGCGGAACCGGGACAGGGCTGAATGAGCAGTTCTTC
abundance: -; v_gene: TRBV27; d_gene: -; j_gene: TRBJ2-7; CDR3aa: CASSLGVGSTYEQYF; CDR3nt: TGTGCCAGCAGTCTAGGCGTCGGCAGCACCTACGAGCAGTACTTC